This TCR beta chain was captured by sequencing in a study of control samples from healthy donors and cancer patients. The table came from immunoSEQ multiplex PCR; TCRdb's copy has only in-frame clones and leaves some out. In the table there are 90,000 to 140,000 clones, about four fifths of which are singletons. This CDR3 is built from 14 residues. Germline V gene sequence: CDR1 SGHRS, CDR2 YFSETQ. V was pared by 0 bases and J by 7 bases, with 14 bases between. The chain employs TRBV5-1 and TRBJ2-7; D uncertain. The sequenced material came from blood. The clonotype originates from a woman in her forties or fifties in good health. CDR3 amino acids: CASSLEQSFREQYF. The CDR3 DNA is TGCGCCAGCAGCTTGGAACAGAGCTTTAGGGAGCAGTACTTC.